These T cell receptor beta chains were read from a single sample in a study. TCRdb redid the calling of the 5' RACE reads with MiXCR, one entry per CDR3 protein. The table shows about 43,000 distinct CDR3 sequences, with roughly a fifth occurring only once. Source material: Tregs sorted from a lymph node. Receptor source: a female donor with breast cancer. Each CDR3 is given with its conserved first and last residue. D genes are given only for firm matches. Not all rows give a size; the values are once, few, many and, for expanded clones, a class.

D gene	V gene	J gene	clone size	CDR3 length	CDR3 protein	CDR3 DNA
.	TRBV5-4	TRBJ1-5	.	15	CASSLGGGADQPQHF	TGTGCCAGCAGCTTGGGAGGGGGGGCCGATCAGCCCCAGCATTTT
.	TRBV20-1	TRBJ1-5	.	14	CSASTRQVLEPQHF	TGCAGTGCTAGTACCAGACAGGTCCTCGAGCCCCAGCATTTT
TRBD1	TRBV7-9	TRBJ1-2	many	15	CASSSGTGANYGYTF	TGTGCCAGCAGCTCCGGGACAGGGGCTAACTATGGCTACACCTTC
.	TRBV9	TRBJ2-2	.	14	CASSVTLMSGELFF	TGTGCCAGCAGCGTAACACTGATGAGCGGGGAGCTGTTTTTT
TRBD1	TRBV10-3	TRBJ1-5	many	16	CAISESDRGGNQPQHF	TGTGCCATCAGTGAGTCGGACAGGGGAGGCAATCAGCCCCAGCATTTT
.	TRBV7-9	TRBJ2-7	few	12	CASSSDYYEQYF	TGTGCCAGCAGCTCCGACTACTACGAGCAGTACTTC
TRBD1	TRBV18	TRBJ1-6	.	15	CASSPRQGDDSPLHF	TGTGCCAGCTCACCTCGACAGGGTGACGATTCACCCCTCCACTTT
TRBD1	TRBV28	TRBJ1-6	few	15	CASSLLRGQRSPLHF	TGTGCCAGCAGTTTACTCAGGGGGCAGCGTTCACCCCTCCACTTT
TRBD2	TRBV7-3	TRBJ2-1	few	17	CASSLVAGDHSYNEQFF	TGTGCCAGCAGCTTAGTTGCGGGGGACCACTCCTACAATGAGCAGTTCTTC
.	TRBV4-2	TRBJ1-6	few	15	CASSQGHVGNSPLHF	TGTGCCAGCAGCCAGGGACATGTCGGGAATTCACCCCTCCACTTT
TRBD1	TRBV9	TRBJ2-7	.	14	CASSLQGAQNEQYF	TGTGCCAGCAGCTTGCAGGGGGCGCAAAACGAGCAGTACTTC
.	TRBV28	TRBJ1-6	many	13	CATLDTYNSPLHF	TGTGCCACCTTGGACACCTATAATTCACCCCTCCACTTT
.	TRBV20-1	TRBJ2-3	.	15	CSVQRRFLATDTQYF	TGCAGTGTCCAACGGCGGTTCCTGGCCACAGATACGCAGTATTTT
.	TRBV5-1	TRBJ1-2	.	15	CASSPGRGPNYNYTF	TGCGCCAGCAGCCCCGGCAGGGGCCCTAACTATAACTACACCTTC
TRBD2	TRBV2	TRBJ2-1	.	14	CASSWGGRANEQFF	TGTGCCAGCAGTTGGGGCGGGAGGGCGAATGAGCAGTTCTTC
.	TRBV12-3/TRBV12-4	TRBJ1-3	.	14	CASSGGAIGNTIYF	TGTGCCAGCAGTGGGGGAGCCATTGGAAACACCATATATTTT